This T cell receptor beta chain was recorded in a study of T cell responses to AZD1222 COVID-19 vaccine. Study observations and caveats: Following two doses of AZD1222, Spike-specific TCR breadth and depth rose. Within unmutated variant regions lay the reported targets of nearly half of spike-specific TCRs. Seropositive AZD1222 recipients at baseline numbered only 5 or 6.

This clone was seen only once. The antigen remains unidentified. Germline CDR1 is SGHNT and CDR2 is YYREEE (reference sequence). CDR3 length: 11 residues. V was shortened by 1 base and J by 7 bases, with 3 bases between the two germline ends. Libraries were prepared by immunoSEQ multiplex PCR; TCRdb keeps only in-frame clonotypes and omits some of them. The sample has more than 75,000 clones; approximately 89% are singletons. This specimen was peripheral blood, taken 28 days after the second AZD1222 dose. The chain employs TRBV5-4 and TRBJ2-1; D ambiguous. The sequence came from an adult who received the AZD1222 COVID-19 vaccine. The CDR3 here is CASSLTNEQFF. CDR3 DNA: TGTGCCAGCAGCTTGACGAATGAGCAGTTCTTC.